Reported below is one T cell receptor beta chain. Its antigen is currently unknown. The CDR3 has 15 residues. Germline CDR1 SNHLY, CDR2 FYNNEI. The J segment lost 5 bases and the V segment lost 2 bases, leaving 5 bases of the junction unmatched. Here immunoSEQ multiplex PCR was the method, and the copy in TCRdb shows in-frame clones only, minus some. The sample yields roughly 67,000 clones, 80% to 95% seen once. The data are from a study of OX40 agonist ivuxolimab in advanced cancers. Study outcomes and limitations: On average, CD8+ T cells showed a greater number of expanded clones than CD4+. CD4+ and CD8+ blood T cells expanded clonally by week 6 at 0.1 to 3.0 mg/kg.

The chain combines TRBV2 with TRBJ1-4; 7 bases align to TRBD1. This sequence was found in an adult with an advanced solid tumor such as melanoma, head and neck, liver or kidney cancer. Sequencing was performed on CD4+ or CD8+ T cells sorted from blood, taken in a trial of the OX40 agonist ivuxolimab. In DNA form, the CDR3 reads TGTGCCAGCAGTGAAATAACGGACAGGAATGAAAAACTGTTTTTT. The encoded protein is CASSEITDRNEKLFF.